Below, 22 T cell receptor beta chains from the same sample are listed, as sequenced in a study of T cell responses to AZD1222 COVID-19 vaccine. Assay used: immunoSEQ multiplex PCR; TCRdb lists only in-frame clones, some missing. Here the sample spans 150,000 to 200,000 clones, 88% being singletons. This material consisted of peripheral blood, taken 28 days after the second AZD1222 dose. These receptors were collected from an adult who received the AZD1222 COVID-19 vaccine.

The chain couples TRBV4-1 to TRBJ2-7; D is possibly TRBD1 or TRBD2 (5 bases each). Germline assignment: CDR1 MGHRA and CDR2 YSYEKL. V shed 0 bases and J shed 3 bases, with 12 bases lying between them. The length of the CDR3 is 15 residues. The CDR3 DNA sequence: TGCGCCAGCAGCCAAGATCGGGGCACATACTACGAGCAGTACTTC. Translating gives CASSQDRGTYYEQYF.

This chain connects TRBV11-2 to TRBJ2-7; D tentatively fits TRBD1 or TRBD2 (6 bases each). Germline loops: CDR1 SGHAT, CDR2 FQNNGV. Deletions cut 5 bases from V and 5 bases from J, with 22 bases between. This CDR3 has 16 amino acids. CDR3 sequence (DNA): TGTGCCAGCAGCCCAACTTGGGGGGCCAGCGGCGACGAGCAGTACTTC. It encodes CASSPTWGASGDEQYF.

This clone was observed a single time. The chain joins TRBV14 to TRBJ2-5; 9 nucleotides agree with TRBD2. Germline V CDR1 and CDR2: SGHDN, FVKESK. J gave up 4 bases and V 0 bases, and 6 bases lay outside the gene matches. There are 16 residues in the CDR3. CDR3 in amino acids: CASSQDLGGRGETQYF. The CDR3 DNA reads as TGTGCCAGCAGCCAAGATCTAGGCGGGAGGGGAGAGACCCAGTACTTC. The full variable domain, in which reference TRBV14 and TRBJ2-5 provide the parts outside the CDR3, is EAGVTQFPSHSVIEKGQTVTLRCDPISGHDNLYWYRRVMGKEIKFLLHFVKESKQDESGMPNNRFLAERTGGTYSTLKVQPAELEDSGVYFCASSQDLGGRGETQYFGPGTRLLVL.

This clone was recorded once. The CDR3 spells CASSMTSGYNEQFF. CDR3 DNA: TGTGCCAGCAGTATGACTAGCGGGTACAATGAGCAGTTCTTC. V and J are TRBV28 and TRBJ2-1; 10 bases match TRBD2. V was pared by 5 bases and J by 4 bases, with 2 bases of the junction left unmatched. CDR1 is MDHEN and CDR2 is SYDVKM in the germline V gene. The CDR3 is made up of 14 amino acids. Based on the CDR3 plus reference TRBV28 and TRBJ2-1, the full variable domain is DVKVTQSSRYLVKRTGEKVFLECVQDMDHENMFWYRQDPGLGLRLIYFSYDVKMKEKGDIPEGYSVSREKKERFSLILESASTNQTSMYLCASSMTSGYNEQFFGPGTRLTVL.

This rearrangement joins TRBV6-6 to TRBJ2-1, with D tentatively TRBD2 (5 bases). CDR3 size: 11 residues. CDR1 is MNHNY, CDR2 SVGAGI, per germline (reference sequence). V lost 8 bases, J lost 8 bases, and 10 bases lay in between. The CDR3 protein is CASLAQDEQFF. CDR3 coding DNA: TGTGCCAGCCTAGCCCAGGATGAGCAGTTCTTC.

The chain combines TRBV5-1 with TRBJ2-6; no reliable D call. The CDR3 consists of 15 residues. Germline-derived CDR1 and CDR2 are SGHRS and YFSETQ. The V end was cut by 0 bases, the J end by 1 base, with 5 bases between. This CDR3 reads CASSLGASGANVLTF. DNA of the CDR3: TGCGCCAGCAGCTTGGGGGCTTCTGGGGCCAACGTCCTGACTTTC.

This clone was detected once. This sequence joins TRBV7-9 and TRBJ2-7; possible D gene TRBD1, 6 bases. The V and J ends lost 6 bases and 3 bases respectively, with 12 bases between them. This CDR3 is 13 amino acids long. The germline V gene has CDR1 SEHNR and CDR2 FQNEAQ (reference sequence). CDR3 in DNA: TGTGCCAGCAGTAACAGGGCGGACTACGAGCAGTACTTC. It codes for CASSNRADYEQYF.

This clone occurred a few times. The V gene is TRBV19, the J gene TRBJ1-2; a possible D gene is TRBD1 (6 bases). Between the trimmed V and J ends, which lost 1 base and 3 bases, there was a span of 9 bases. CDR3 size: 14 residues. The germline CDR1 and CDR2 sequences are LNHDA and SQIVND (reference sequence). The CDR3 spells CASSIVGGDYGYTF. The CDR3 coding sequence is TGTGCCAGTAGTATAGTTGGGGGCGACTATGGCTACACCTTC.

The rearrangement links TRBV7-9 to TRBJ1-1, with unresolved D. Trimming removed 0 bases from V and 0 bases from J, with 8 bases in between. This CDR3 is built from 15 residues. The germline V gene has CDR1 SEHNR and CDR2 FQNEAQ (reference sequence). For the CDR3, the DNA is TGTGCCAGCAGCTTAGCGGTCCTTTTGAACACTGAAGCTTTCTTT. The encoded protein is CASSLAVLLNTEAFF. The complete variable domain, with remaining parts taken from reference TRBV7-9 and TRBJ1-1, reads DTGVSQNPRHKITKRGQNVTFRCDPISEHNRLYWYRQTLGQGPEFLTYFQNEAQLEKSRLLSDRFSAERPKGSFSTLEIQRTEQGDSAMYLCASSLAVLLNTEAFFGQGTRLTVV.

V and J are TRBV11-2 and TRBJ1-2; unclear D gene. This CDR3 has 11 amino acids. V shed 3 bases and J shed 8 bases, with 7 bases lying between them. Looked up from germline, CDR1 is SGHAT and CDR2 is FQNNGV. The CDR3 DNA is TGTGCCAGCAGCTTGAGGGCGGGCTACACCTTC. This gives the protein CASSLRAGYTF.

This clone was counted between two and nine times. The CDR3 region is CASSIWAREDYGYTF. The CDR3 coding sequence is TGTGCCAGTAGTATTTGGGCCCGGGAGGACTATGGCTACACCTTC. The V call is TRBV19, the J call TRBJ1-2; D uncertain. The CDR3 contains 15 residues. Trimming shortened V by 3 bases and J by 3 bases, and 14 bases separated the two germline ends. Germline V gene data show CDR1 as LNHDA and CDR2 as SQIVND (reference sequence).

The chain employs TRBV5-1 and TRBJ1-3; TRBD1 aligns across 8 bases. V shed 3 bases, J shed 4 bases, and the junction held 9 bases outside the gene matches. The CDR3 is 16 amino acids. Germline-derived CDR1 and CDR2 are SGHRS and YFSETQ. The CDR3 bases are TGCGCCAGCAGCTCCGGCCTGACAGGGGAAGGAAACACCATATATTTT. It translates to CASSSGLTGEGNTIYF.

About this clone: The same CDR3 can be traced to other DNA sequences in this sample. CDR3 sequence reads: CASSYGRDTEAFF. In DNA form, the CDR3 reads TGTGCCAGCAGTTACGGCCGGGACACTGAAGCTTTCTTT. This chain joins TRBV6-2 or TRBV6-3 and TRBJ1-1; no clear D gene. The CDR3 is 13 residues long. CDR1 is MNHEY, CDR2 SVGEGT, per germline. The V and J ends lost 2 bases and 3 bases respectively, with 7 bases between them.

The rearrangement joins TRBV27 to TRBJ1-3; 8 bases are a match to TRBD1. Germline V gene lookup returns CDR1 MNHEY and CDR2 SMNVEV (reference sequence). V was pared by 4 bases and J by 0 bases, with 2 bases of the junction left unmatched. CDR3 length equals 15 residues. The CDR3 nucleotides are TGTGCCAGCAGTTCTCAGGGGGCCTCTGGAAACACCATATATTTT. Protein: CASSSQGASGNTIYF.

The chain recombines TRBV6-2 or TRBV6-3 with TRBJ2-1, with 10 bases fitting TRBD2. This CDR3 is built from 18 residues. The V and J ends lost 4 bases and 4 bases, in that order; junction bases with no gene match: 13. Germline CDR1 and CDR2: MNHEY and SVGEGT. The CDR3 is CASSSQGGGTSVYNEQFF. Here the CDR3 DNA reads TGTGCCAGCAGTTCCCAGGGGGGCGGGACTAGCGTATACAATGAGCAGTTCTTC.

The chain carries TRBV4-3 and TRBJ1-6; no clear D gene. V was cut by 1 base and J by 0 bases, with 4 bases left in between. The CDR3 has 15 residues. In germline, CDR1 is LGHNA, CDR2 YSLEER. The CDR3 bases are TGCGCCAGCAGCCAAGGGAGCTCCTATAATTCACCCCTCCACTTT. It is translated as CASSQGSSYNSPLHF.

This clone has more than one count but fewer than ten. The chain couples TRBV6-7 to TRBJ2-7; TRBD1 matches 7 bases. TRBV6-7 is filed as an ORF, its function uncertain. Trimming removed 1 base from V and 3 bases from J; junction bases left unmatched: 3. The CDR3 spans 14 residues. The CDR3 loop is CASSYLPGGYEQYF. CDR3 in DNA: TGTGCCAGCAGTTACTTACCAGGGGGCTACGAGCAGTACTTC.

This chain uses TRBV11-2 with TRBJ2-7, with 8 bases lining up with TRBD2. CDR1 and CDR2 (germline): SGHAT, FQNNGV. V was clipped by 5 bases and J by 3 bases; unmatched bases: 18. The CDR3 has 18 residues. The CDR3 sequence is CASSRARGGRVRDYEQYF. The CDR3 DNA reads TGTGCCAGCAGCCGAGCTCGGGGGGGACGAGTACGGGACTACGAGCAGTACTTC. Full variable domain (remainder filled in from reference TRBV11-2 and TRBJ2-7): EAGVAQSPRYKIIEKRQSVAFWCNPISGHATLYWYQQILGQGPKLLIQFQNNGVVDDSQLPKDRFSAERLKGVDSTLKIQPAKLEDSAVYLCASSRARGGRVRDYEQYFGPGTRLTVT.

The chain is built from TRBV16 and TRBJ2-7; D is ambiguous. The V gene lost 9 bases and the J gene lost 0 bases, with 9 bases spanning the gap. This CDR3 region has 12 residues. Germline CDR1 is KGHSY and CDR2 is FQNENV. CDR3 nucleotides: TGTGCCAGTAAAACCTCCTCCTACGAGCAGTACTTC. As protein: CASKTSSYEQYF.

The chain joins TRBV19 to TRBJ2-7, with TRBD1 matching 9 bases. The CDR3 is made up of 12 amino acids. Germline assignment: CDR1 LNHDA and CDR2 SQIVND (reference sequence). The V gene end was trimmed by 8 bases and the J gene end by 4 bases; junction bases not matched to a gene: 3. DNA of the CDR3: TGTGCCAGTGCGGACAGGGGATACGAGCAGTACTTC. This translates into CASADRGYEQYF.

The chain carries TRBV9 and TRBJ2-3; D ambiguous. This CDR3 spans 15 amino acids. The V gene lost 0 bases and the J gene lost 0 bases, with 8 bases spanning the gap. Germline assignment: CDR1 SGDLS and CDR2 YYNGEE. The CDR3 sequence is CASSVGILSTDTQYF. Here the CDR3 DNA reads TGTGCCAGCAGCGTAGGAATATTAAGCACAGATACGCAGTATTTT. Full variable domain (outside the CDR3, taken from reference TRBV9 and TRBJ2-3): DSGVTQTPKHLITATGQRVTLRCSPRSGDLSVYWYQQSLDQGLQFLIQYYNGEERAKGNILERFSAQQFPDLHSELNLSSLELGDSALYFCASSVGILSTDTQYFGPGTRLTVL.

This CDR3 reads CASSRRREVYEQYF. The CDR3 DNA is TGTGCCAGCAGTAGAAGGCGGGAGGTATACGAGCAGTACTTC. V gene TRBV21-1 combines with J gene TRBJ2-7; the listed D gene, TRBD2, was not tested against the DNA. TRBV21-1 is described as a pseudogene. The CDR3 spans 14 residues.